This entry is about one T cell receptor (beta chain). The data were obtained in a study of OX40 agonist ivuxolimab in advanced cancers. Sequenced by immunoSEQ multiplex PCR; TCRdb stores in-frame clones only, minus some. The table has about 24,000 clones, 86% seen once. Here the sequenced sample was CD4+ or CD8+ T cells sorted from blood, taken in a trial of the OX40 agonist ivuxolimab. The clonotype was recovered from an adult with an advanced solid tumor such as melanoma, head and neck, liver or kidney cancer.

The CDR3 reads CASSLNPLNGELFF. CDR3 nucleotides: TGTGCCAGCAGCTTAAACCCCCTGAACGGGGAGCTGTTTTTT. The rearrangement joins TRBV5-5 to TRBJ2-2, with D uncertain. V was clipped by 2 bases and J by 7 bases, with 12 bases between them. Germline CDR1 is SGHKS and CDR2 is YYEKEE (reference sequence). This CDR3 has 14 amino acids.